Listed below are T cell receptor beta chains from one sample, sequenced in a study of blood T cell repertoires in COVID-19. Assay used: immunoSEQ multiplex PCR; TCRdb lists only in-frame clones, some missing. The repertoire holds roughly 200,000 clones, with roughly 85% as singletons. The specimen was peripheral blood. These receptors were collected from a man in his 60s with active or convalescent COVID-19. Both conserved end residues are part of each CDR3. The D gene is left open where the match is weak. Clone sizes are given selectively: once, few, many, or a class where the clone is expanded.

J gene: TRBJ1-2; D gene: .; V gene: TRBV12-3/TRBV12-4; clone size: .; CDR3 DNA: TGTGCCAGCAGTTTCGGGGACTATGGCTACACCTTC; CDR3 protein: CASSFGDYGYTF
J gene: TRBJ1-2; D gene: .; V gene: TRBV5-1; clone size: .; CDR3 DNA: TGCGCCAGCAGTCCCGACGGGAGCGGCTACACCTTC; CDR3 protein: CASSPDGSGYTF
J gene: TRBJ2-4; D gene: .; V gene: TRBV5-4; clone size: .; CDR3 DNA: TGTGCCAGCAGCTTGACGATCGGTCAAGCCAAAAACATTCAGTACTTC; CDR3 protein: CASSLTIGQAKNIQYF
J gene: TRBJ2-7; D gene: TRBD1; V gene: TRBV7-9; clone size: .; CDR3 DNA: TGTGCCAGCAGCCCGCACGCAGGGGGCGGTAGAACCTACGAGCAGTACTTC; CDR3 protein: CASSPHAGGGRTYEQYF
J gene: TRBJ2-1; D gene: TRBD2; V gene: TRBV5-4; clone size: .; CDR3 DNA: TGTGCCAGCAGCTCCGAGCGGGGGGGTCTTCTCGATGAGCAGTTCTTC; CDR3 protein: CASSSERGGLLDEQFF
J gene: TRBJ2-4; D gene: TRBD1; V gene: TRBV12-3/TRBV12-4; clone size: .; CDR3 DNA: TGTGCCAGCTCACAGGGGAGCATTCAGTACTTC; CDR3 protein: CASSQGSIQYF
J gene: TRBJ1-2; D gene: TRBD1; V gene: TRBV5-4; clone size: .; CDR3 DNA: TGTGCCAGCAGCTGGACAGGGGGAAATGGCTACACCTTC; CDR3 protein: CASSWTGGNGYTF
J gene: TRBJ2-3; D gene: TRBD2; V gene: TRBV19; clone size: .; CDR3 DNA: TGTGCCAGTAGTTTGGCGGGGGGCACCACAGATACGCAGTATTTT; CDR3 protein: CASSLAGGTTDTQYF
J gene: TRBJ1-1; D gene: TRBD1; V gene: TRBV19; clone size: .; CDR3 DNA: TGTGCCAGTAGTCCACTACGACAGGGGCTGCGGAACACTGAAGCTTTCTTT; CDR3 protein: CASSPLRQGLRNTEAFF
J gene: TRBJ2-5; D gene: TRBD2; V gene: TRBV5-4; clone size: once; CDR3 DNA: TGTGCCAGCAGCAATGTAGCGGGGGGGCTTCGGGAGACCCAGTACTTC; CDR3 protein: CASSNVAGGLRETQYF
J gene: TRBJ1-1; D gene: .; V gene: TRBV5-1; clone size: .; CDR3 DNA: TGCGCCAGCAGCTTGGCTGGTAGGGGGTTCACTGAAGCTTTCTTT; CDR3 protein: CASSLAGRGFTEAFF
J gene: TRBJ1-2; D gene: .; V gene: TRBV3-1/TRBV3-2; clone size: .; CDR3 DNA: TGTGCCGGCAGCCAATCTGCGCAGGCCTATGGCTACACCTTC; CDR3 protein: CAGSQSAQAYGYTF
J gene: TRBJ1-2; D gene: .; V gene: TRBV2; clone size: .; CDR3 DNA: TGTGCCAGCAGTACAGATACTAACTATGGCTACACCTTC; CDR3 protein: CASSTDTNYGYTF
J gene: TRBJ2-7; D gene: TRBD1; V gene: TRBV5-1; clone size: .; CDR3 DNA: TGCGCCAGCAGCTCCGGGACAGGGTTCGAAGAGCAGTACTTC; CDR3 protein: CASSSGTGFEEQYF
J gene: TRBJ1-6; D gene: .; V gene: TRBV11-2; clone size: .; CDR3 DNA: TGTGCCAGCAGCCCCCAAGGGCAGGGGAATTATTCACCCCTCCACTTT; CDR3 protein: CASSPQGQGNYSPLHF
J gene: TRBJ1-4; D gene: .; V gene: TRBV11-2; clone size: .; CDR3 DNA: TGTGCCAGCAGCTTAGGGGCCGGTTCAGGCGTTAATGAAAAACTGTTTTTT; CDR3 protein: CASSLGAGSGVNEKLFF
J gene: TRBJ2-7; D gene: .; V gene: TRBV5-6; clone size: .; CDR3 DNA: TGTGCCAGCAGCATCTTCTACGAGCAGTACTTC; CDR3 protein: CASSIFYEQYF
J gene: TRBJ2-1; D gene: TRBD2; V gene: TRBV2; clone size: .; CDR3 DNA: TGTGCCAGCAGTGATACTAGCGGGGACAATGAGCAGTTCTTC; CDR3 protein: CASSDTSGDNEQFF
J gene: TRBJ2-7; D gene: TRBD1; V gene: TRBV6-5; clone size: .; CDR3 DNA: TGTGCCAGCAGCCGGGACAGGGGCGGGTTCTACGAGCAGTACTTC; CDR3 protein: CASSRDRGGFYEQYF
J gene: TRBJ1-6; D gene: TRBD1; V gene: TRBV9; clone size: .; CDR3 DNA: TGTGCCAGCAGCGCTTCCAGGGGGGACTATAATTCACCCCTCCACTTT; CDR3 protein: CASSASRGDYNSPLHF
J gene: TRBJ2-3; D gene: TRBD2; V gene: TRBV18; clone size: .; CDR3 DNA: TGTGCCAGCTCACCACCGGGACTAGCGGGGGCAGATACGCAGTATTTT; CDR3 protein: CASSPPGLAGADTQYF
J gene: TRBJ2-7; D gene: .; V gene: TRBV7-4; clone size: .; CDR3 DNA: TGTGCCAGCAGCGGGGTGGTGGGTTGCGGGGAAGCGACGAACGAGCAGTACTTC; CDR3 protein: CASSGVVGCGEATNEQYF
J gene: TRBJ2-7; D gene: TRBD1; V gene: TRBV5-4; clone size: .; CDR3 DNA: TGTGCCAGCACCAGGGACGCGGGACAGGGGGAGCAGTACTTC; CDR3 protein: CASTRDAGQGEQYF
J gene: TRBJ1-2; D gene: TRBD1; V gene: TRBV18; clone size: few; CDR3 DNA: TGTGCCAGCTCACTTCAATCCGGACAGGGGACCACGGTTCACTATGGCTACACCTTC; CDR3 protein: CASSLQSGQGTTVHYGYTF
J gene: TRBJ1-5; D gene: TRBD1; V gene: TRBV19; clone size: .; CDR3 DNA: TGTGCCAGTAGTAGCCCGACAGGGGCTAGCAATCAGCCCCAGCATTTT; CDR3 protein: CASSSPTGASNQPQHF
J gene: TRBJ1-5; D gene: TRBD1; V gene: TRBV9; clone size: .; CDR3 DNA: TGTGCCAGCAGCTCGGGACAGGGGTATAATCAGCCCCAGCATTTT; CDR3 protein: CASSSGQGYNQPQHF
J gene: TRBJ2-7; D gene: .; V gene: TRBV4-2; clone size: .; CDR3 DNA: TGTGCCAGCAGCCAAGATATATCGAGGGCAGTGGACCTCTACGAGCAGTACTTC; CDR3 protein: CASSQDISRAVDLYEQYF
J gene: TRBJ2-5; D gene: .; V gene: TRBV2; clone size: .; CDR3 DNA: TGTGCCAGCAGTCCCCAGTCGGACATCGCAGAGACCCAGTACTTC; CDR3 protein: CASSPQSDIAETQYF
J gene: TRBJ1-2; D gene: TRBD1; V gene: TRBV5-1; clone size: .; CDR3 DNA: TGCGCCAGCAGCGTGACAGGGGGAAACTATGGCTACACCTTC; CDR3 protein: CASSVTGGNYGYTF
J gene: TRBJ2-6; D gene: TRBD1; V gene: TRBV27; clone size: .; CDR3 DNA: TGTGCCAGCAGTTTCCACTGGACAGGTATTTCTGGGGCCAACGTCCTGACTTTC; CDR3 protein: CASSFHWTGISGANVLTF
J gene: TRBJ1-2; D gene: .; V gene: TRBV9; clone size: .; CDR3 DNA: TGTGCCAGCAGCGTAGCCGGACATGGCTATGGCTACACCTTC; CDR3 protein: CASSVAGHGYGYTF
J gene: TRBJ2-4; D gene: TRBD1; V gene: TRBV25-1; clone size: .; CDR3 DNA: TGTGCCAGCAGTGAAGAGGACAGGGGTCACATTCAGTACTTC; CDR3 protein: CASSEEDRGHIQYF
J gene: TRBJ2-1; D gene: TRBD2; V gene: TRBV3-1/TRBV3-2; clone size: .; CDR3 DNA: TGTGCCAGCAGCCAAGATGCGGGGGGCAATGAGCAGTTCTTC; CDR3 protein: CASSQDAGGNEQFF